A selection of T cell receptor beta chains follows, all from one sample in a study. Each CDR3 protein is one row after TCRdb ran MiXCR on the RT-PCR reads. The sample holds more than 550,000 distinct CDR3 sequences; more than 13% are singletons and the top ten take 3% to 4.5%. The specimen sequenced was memory CD4+ T cells from blood. Receptors originate from a female donor in good health, serving as a healthy control. The CDR3 runs from the conserved cysteine through the conserved F or W. Fields, in order: J gene, clone size, V gene, D gene, CDR3 DNA, CDR3 protein. The D gene is left open where the match is weak. Only some rows state a clone size, as once, few, many or a class for expanded clones.

>TRBJ2-1|NA|TRBV7-2|TRBD2
TGTGCCAGCAGCGAAGGGACTAGCGTTTACAATGAGCAGTTCTTC
CASSEGTSVYNEQFF
>TRBJ2-7|few|TRBV30|TRBD1
TGTGCCTGGAGTGCGGACAGGACAACCTACGAGCAGTACTTC
CAWSADRTTYEQYF
>TRBJ2-3|many|TRBV7-2|NA
TGTGCCAGCAGCCCCCGGTCGGGGATGGATACGCAGTATTTT
CASSPRSGMDTQYF
>TRBJ2-1|NA|TRBV20-1|NA
TGCAGTGCGGAGCGGACTCACAATGAGCAGTTCTTC
CSAERTHNEQFF
>TRBJ2-7|many|TRBV20-1|NA
TGCAGTGCTAGGGGCCAGGTAGAGCAGTACTTC
CSARGQVEQYF
>TRBJ1-1|NA|TRBV3-1|TRBD1
TGTGCCAGCAGCCAAGGGACAGGGGCTGAAGCTTTCTTT
CASSQGTGAEAFF
>TRBJ2-5|few|TRBV7-7|TRBD2
TGTGCCAGCAGCTTCCAGCGGGGGGAAGAGACCCAGTACTTC
CASSFQRGEETQYF
>TRBJ2-2|NA|TRBV6-2/TRBV6-3|NA
TGTGCCAGCAGCACGGGGGCTATCGCCGGGGAGCTGTTTTTT
CASSTGAIAGELFF
>TRBJ1-5|many|TRBV7-2|TRBD1
TGTGCCAGCAGCGTTAGTGGACAGGGAGGGAACCAGCCCCAGCATTTT
CASSVSGQGGNQPQHF
>TRBJ2-3|NA|TRBV7-2|NA
TGTGCCAGCGGCCCCGATGTGTTTAAGCAGTATTTT
CASGPDVFKQYF
>TRBJ2-1|NA|TRBV6-1|TRBD2
TGTGCCAGCATGCCCAGCGGGAGAAGTGATGAGCAGTTCTTC
CASMPSGRSDEQFF
>TRBJ1-2|few|TRBV12-3/TRBV12-4|TRBD1
TGTGCCAGCAGTTTACCCCCAGGGGGCACGTATGGCTACACCTTC
CASSLPPGGTYGYTF
>TRBJ2-5|few|TRBV5-1|TRBD2
TGCGCCAGCAGTGGGGGGATAGCGGGACCTTTCCAAGAGACCCAGTACTTC
CASSGGIAGPFQETQYF
>TRBJ2-5|few|TRBV20-1|TRBD1
TGCAGTGCTAGAGATCAAAACAGGGGGATCCAAGAGACCCAGTACTTC
CSARDQNRGIQETQYF
>TRBJ2-7|NA|TRBV2|TRBD2
TGTGCCAGCAGTCAAGGACTAGCTCCGTACGAGCAGTACTTC
CASSQGLAPYEQYF